The T cell receptor (beta chain) described here comes from a study of a mutant IDH1 vaccine in newly diagnosed glioma. Study information: All eight of the vaccinations patients received fell in weeks 1, 3, 5, 7, 11, 15, 19 and 23. With temozolomide cycles, or 4-6 weeks after radiotherapy alone, vaccination was started. Earlier treatment was radiotherapy, temozolomide, or both, with most getting both.

Specified time point: week 5, during vaccination. Every single dose of the vaccine, 300 ug of mutant IDH1 20-mer peptide, came with topical imiquimod. As to this clone: Its antigen is as yet unknown.

The assay was immunoSEQ multiplex PCR, and TCRdb's table has in-frame clones only and misses some. The sample lists more than 25,000 clones; approximately 80% were seen once. Germline CDR1 reads MGHRA; CDR2 reads YSYEKL. The CDR3 is 16 residues long. Trimming took 1 base from V and 7 from J; bases not matched to a gene: 9. This material consisted of PBMCs, taken from a glioma patient whose treatment included an IDH1 peptide vaccine. The chain employs TRBV4-1 and TRBJ2-1; 8 nucleotides line up with TRBD2. This sequence originates from a middle-aged man with glioma. The CDR3 DNA is TGCGCCAGCAGCCAAGGCGGAGCGGGAGTTGTTAATGAGCAGTTCTTC. Its translation is CASSQGGAGVVNEQFF.